A selection of T cell receptor beta chains follows, all from one sample in a study of neurological immune-mediated disorders. TCRdb used MiXCR to reprocess the 5' RACE reads, holding one entry per CDR3 protein. The sample lists about 60,000 distinct CDR3 sequences, approximately 3.1% occurring once. Sequenced input: PBMCs. All receptors derive from a woman aged 55-69 years with multiple sclerosis. The CDR3 runs from the conserved cysteine through the conserved F or W. A D gene is named only where the DNA matches it firmly. A row's size may be missing; if present it is once, few, many or a size class.

>many|TRBD1|TRBJ2-6|TRBV4-2
CASSSRGPGQGAPGANVLTF
TGTGCCAGCAGCTCCCGGGGACCGGGACAGGGGGCGCCTGGGGCCAACGTCCTGACTTTC
>many|NA|TRBJ1-2|TRBV7-2
CASSLGPQGMGYGYTF
TGTGCCAGCAGCTTAGGCCCCCAGGGGATGGGGTATGGCTACACCTTC
>many|TRBD1|TRBJ1-1|TRBV28
CATKFRGQGTEAFF
TGTGCCACCAAATTCAGGGGGCAAGGAACTGAAGCTTTCTTT
>few|NA|TRBJ1-4|TRBV15
CATSKQGLIIREKLFF
TGTGCCACCAGCAAACAGGGTCTCATAATCCGGGAAAAACTGTTTTTT
>many|TRBD2|TRBJ2-3|TRBV20-1
CSARPSGRRDTQYF
TGCAGTGCTAGACCCAGCGGGAGGAGAGATACGCAGTATTTT
>few|NA|TRBJ1-1|TRBV10-2
CASSEPRARDRLNTEAFF
TGCGCCAGCAGTGAGCCGAGGGCCAGGGACCGGTTGAACACTGAAGCTTTCTTT
>many|TRBD1|TRBJ2-5|TRBV29-1
CSVKTGGAETQYF
TGCAGCGTGAAGACAGGGGGCGCCGAGACCCAGTACTTC
>many|NA|TRBJ1-2|TRBV7-9
CASSPRQHRDYGYTF
TGTGCCAGCAGCCCAAGACAGCATAGGGACTATGGCTACACCTTC
>NA|TRBD1|TRBJ1-3|TRBV6-1
CASSERQGVDTIYF
TGTGCCAGCAGTGAAAGGCAGGGGGTCGACACCATATATTTT
>many|TRBD1|TRBJ1-1|TRBV5-1
CASSQQGAGNTEAFF
TGCGCCAGCAGCCAACAGGGGGCCGGGAACACTGAAGCTTTCTTT
>many|NA|TRBJ2-1|TRBV7-2
CASSLRGLYNEQFF
TGTGCCAGCAGCTTACGGGGACTTTACAATGAGCAGTTCTTC
>medium-sized|TRBD1|TRBJ2-7|TRBV2
CASGGQKQYF
TGTGCCAGCGGGGGACAGAAGCAGTACTTC
>many|TRBD2|TRBJ2-2|TRBV11-1
CASSLELTSGSWSTGELFF
TGTGCCAGCAGCTTAGAGTTGACTAGCGGGAGCTGGAGCACCGGGGAGCTGTTTTTT
>many|NA|TRBJ2-1|TRBV20-1
CSAREGRGIYNEQFF
TGCAGTGCTAGAGAGGGCAGGGGCATCTACAATGAGCAGTTCTTC
>many|NA|TRBJ2-5|TRBV7-8
CASSATGETQYF
TGTGCCAGCAGCGCCACCGGAGAGACCCAGTACTTC
>many|NA|TRBJ2-1|TRBV3-1
CASSRGTVSSYNEQFF
TGTGCCAGCAGCCGGGGAACAGTGAGCTCCTACAATGAGCAGTTCTTC
>many|NA|TRBJ2-1|TRBV5-1
CASSLGAYNEQFF
TGCGCCAGCAGCTTGGGGGCGTACAATGAGCAGTTCTTC
>medium-sized|TRBD2|TRBJ2-1|TRBV15
CATSPAGRGGQDEQFF
TGTGCCACCAGCCCTGCGGGGCGGGGGGGCCAAGATGAGCAGTTCTTC
>many|NA|TRBJ2-3|TRBV3-1
CASSQAPSTDTQYF
TGTGCCAGCAGCCAAGCACCGAGCACAGATACGCAGTATTTT
>many|TRBD2|TRBJ2-5|TRBV20-1
CSKGLAGLETQYF
TGCAGTAAAGGACTAGCGGGACTAGAGACCCAGTACTTC
>many|NA|TRBJ2-5|TRBV5-6
CASSLSPYWETQYF
TGTGCCAGCAGCTTGTCCCCCTATTGGGAGACCCAGTACTTC
>few|TRBD1|TRBJ2-3|TRBV18
CASSPGQGGTDTQYF
TGTGCCAGCTCACCAGGACAGGGTGGTACAGATACGCAGTATTTT
>many|TRBD1|TRBJ1-2|TRBV20-1
CSASGQGMFGYTF
TGCAGTGCTAGCGGACAGGGAATGTTTGGCTACACCTTC
>many|NA|TRBJ2-7|TRBV5-1
CASSLGRDGSYEQYF
TGCGCCAGCAGCTTGGGACGGGACGGATCCTACGAGCAGTACTTC
>many|NA|TRBJ2-3|TRBV29-1
CSVEDTGEGTDTQYF
TGCAGCGTTGAAGATACAGGGGAGGGCACAGATACGCAGTATTTT
>many|NA|TRBJ1-1|TRBV5-1
CASSLPPNTEAFF
TGCGCCAGCAGCTTGCCCCCTAACACTGAAGCTTTCTTT
>many|TRBD1|TRBJ1-5|TRBV6-2/TRBV6-3
CASSYVLLTGGQPQHF
TGTGCCAGCAGTTACGTACTGTTGACAGGGGGCCAGCCCCAGCATTTT
>many|TRBD2|TRBJ2-1|TRBV20-1
CSVLGLAGANEQFF
TGCAGTGTCCTTGGACTAGCGGGGGCCAATGAGCAGTTCTTC
>many|TRBD2|TRBJ2-1|TRBV28
CASSPAGTSDHNEQFF
TGTGCCAGCAGCCCAGCCGGGACTAGCGACCACAATGAGCAGTTCTTC
>few|TRBD1|TRBJ1-6|TRBV20-1
CSASRGTASRGSPLHF
TGCAGTGCTAGCCGAGGGACAGCTAGTCGGGGTTCACCCCTCCACTTT
>many|NA|TRBJ2-7|TRBV5-6
CASSLDVPYEQYF
TGTGCCAGCAGCTTAGACGTCCCCTACGAGCAGTACTTC
>many|NA|TRBJ1-1|TRBV12-3/TRBV12-4
CASSLRGGNTEAFF
TGTGCCAGCAGTTTAAGAGGCGGAAACACTGAAGCTTTCTTT
>many|NA|TRBJ1-2|TRBV5-1
CASSLVAGLHGYTF
TGCGCCAGCAGCTTGGTAGCAGGTCTTCATGGCTACACCTTC
>many|TRBD1|TRBJ1-4|TRBV15
CATSRATGGNEKLFF
TGTGCCACCAGCAGAGCTACAGGGGGTAATGAAAAACTGTTTTTT
>many|NA|TRBJ2-2|TRBV15
CATSKNTGELFF
TGTGCCACCAGCAAAAACACCGGGGAGCTGTTTTTT